This TCR beta chain was sequenced in a study of T cell responses to AZD1222 COVID-19 vaccine. The study's findings and limits: As reported, nearly half of all spike-specific TCRs target variant regions that are unmutated. White British people made up most donors, females outnumbered males, and clonal diversity was possibly underestimated.

Measured with immunoSEQ multiplex PCR; TCRdb has only the in-frame clones, and not every one. This sample has fewer than 110,000 clones, with 85% to 90% found just once. Comments on this clone: Its antigen is unknown.

Per the germline V gene, CDR1 is SGHTA and CDR2 is FQGNSA. With 1 base removed from V and 3 bases from J, the gap between germline ends came to 10 bases. The CDR3 runs to 14 residues. This sequence joins TRBV7-2 and TRBJ2-7, with D possibly TRBD1 on 6 matching bases. The source material was peripheral blood, sampled on day 0 of AZD1222 vaccination. The TCR comes from an adult in good health. The DNA for the CDR3 is TGTGCCAGCAGCTTAGGAGCAGGGGTCTACGAGCAGTACTTC. Translation: CASSLGAGVYEQYF. Full variable domain (missing parts from reference TRBV7-2 and TRBJ2-7): GAGVSQSPSNKVTEKGKDVELRCDPISGHTALYWYRQSLGQGLEFLIYFQGNSAPDKSGLPSDRFSAERTGGSVSTLTIQRTQQEDSAVYLCASSLGAGVYEQYFGPGTRLTVT.